This T cell receptor (beta chain) is drawn from a study of blood T cell repertoires in COVID-19. Germline CDR1 and CDR2: SNHLY and FYNNEI. Between the trimmed V and J ends, which lost 6 bases and 5 bases, there was a span of 17 bases. The CDR3 totals 15 residues. The sample holds many counts of this clone. Repertoires were generated with immunoSEQ multiplex PCR, while TCRdb's copy carries only in-frame clones and drops some. The repertoire holds more than 200,000 clones, with around four fifths as singletons. This chain uses TRBV2 with TRBJ1-5; possibly TRBD1 for D (5 bases). The source is a woman between 45 and 60 years old with acute or convalescent COVID-19. Specimen: peripheral blood. The CDR3 coding sequence is TGTGCCAGCAGGTCTCAGGGATCTCTGGATCAGCCCCAGCATTTT. It is translated as CASRSQGSLDQPQHF.